A selection of T cell receptor beta chains follows, all from one sample in a study of T cells in localized non-small cell lung cancer. The assay was immunoSEQ multiplex PCR, and TCRdb's table has in-frame clones only and misses some. In the table there are 50,000 to 70,000 clones, about four fifths of which are singletons. The material sequenced was PBMCs, taken before any cancer treatment. The origin of the receptors is a man aged 35 to 69 with stage II lung adenocarcinoma. The CDR3 runs from the conserved cysteine through the conserved F or W. The D gene is left open where the match is weak. For some rows the clone size is stated as once, few or many, or as a class when expanded; others skip it.

J: TRBJ2-2
size: .
D: TRBD1
V: TRBV9
length: 14
CDR3: CASSGQGNTGELFF
DNA: TGTGCCAGCAGCGGACAGGGGAACACCGGGGAGCTGTTTTTT

J: TRBJ2-7
size: few
D: TRBD2
V: TRBV7-2
length: 13
CDR3: CASSGRGGNEQYF
DNA: TGTGCCAGCAGCGGGCGGGGAGGGAACGAGCAGTACTTC

J: TRBJ2-7
size: .
D: TRBD2
V: TRBV5-1
length: 15
CDR3: CASSLGLAGGREQYF
DNA: TGCGCCAGCAGCTTGGGACTAGCGGGAGGTCGCGAGCAGTACTTC

J: TRBJ1-2
size: .
D: TRBD1
V: TRBV6-5
length: 14
CDR3: CASSYGTDNYGYTF
DNA: TGTGCCAGCAGTTACGGGACAGATAACTATGGCTACACCTTC

J: TRBJ1-1
size: .
D: .
V: TRBV29-1
length: 16
CDR3: CSVRIQSQDLNTEAFF
DNA: TGCAGCGTACGGATACAGAGTCAGGACTTGAACACTGAAGCTTTCTTT

J: TRBJ2-1
size: .
D: TRBD1
V: TRBV10-3
length: 16
CDR3: CAISEHRDRGYNEQFF
DNA: TGTGCCATCAGTGAGCACCGGGACAGGGGCTACAATGAGCAGTTCTTC

J: TRBJ1-1
size: .
D: TRBD1
V: TRBV7-2
length: 15
CDR3: CASSSPGQGALGAFF
DNA: TGTGCCAGCAGCTCACCGGGACAGGGGGCTCTAGGAGCTTTCTTT

J: TRBJ2-5
size: .
D: .
V: TRBV4-1
length: 14
CDR3: CASSLPGLGETQYF
DNA: TGCGCCAGCAGCCTGCCGGGACTGGGAGAGACCCAGTACTTC

J: TRBJ1-4
size: .
D: .
V: TRBV15
length: 16
CDR3: CATSRGRGATNEKLFF
DNA: TGTGCCACCAGCAGAGGGAGGGGAGCAACTAATGAAAAACTGTTTTTT

J: TRBJ1-3
size: .
D: TRBD1
V: TRBV14
length: 16
CDR3: CASSRLKGASGNTIYF
DNA: TGTGCCAGCAGCCGTCTCAAGGGGGCCTCGGGAAACACCATATATTTT

J: TRBJ2-6
size: .
D: .
V: TRBV9
length: 16
CDR3: CASSVDGLSGANVLTF
DNA: TGTGCCAGCAGCGTAGATGGGCTTTCTGGGGCCAACGTCCTGACTTTC